This record covers a single TCR beta chain. Within its sample, this clone is medium-sized (0.01 to 0.1%). Which antigen it targets is not known. Base qualities are not provided; no much larger clone lies one nucleotide away. None of the patients had been given any treatment before thyroid surgery. The study retrospectively analysed patient clinical samples collected from 2012 to 2018 using T-cell receptor beta sequencing. The CDR3, cysteine through phenylalanine, is 16 amino acids long. Only the CDR3 portion is preserved as DNA: 48 bases, with reading frame beginning at the first base. V lost 1 base and J lost 4 bases; the stretch between them is 16 bases long. In the germline V gene, CDR1 corresponds to SGHAT and CDR2 to FQNNGV. The receptor library was made with PCR. The sequencer was an Illumina HiSeq 4000. High-throughput sequencing was used to profile the CDR3 region of the TCR beta-chain in every patient. Concerning the study's data processing: A classifier to discriminate distant-metastatic papillary thyroid cancer patients was built from CDR3 differences across clinicopathological groups. The Shannon index was used to assess repertoire diversity, and the Morisita-Horn index was used to assess tumor-blood repertoire similarity. TCRdb reprocessing: public reads trimmed at Q25 with fastp, clones called with MiXCR, in-frame beta chains kept. The V and J calls, along with clone size, are taken from TCRdb and not from the paper's own processing. Here the sample has 15,000 or so clones; roughly 31% occur a single time. The ten largest account for approximately 10% of the sample.

This sample was taken from a study of metastatic and nonmetastatic thyroid tumors (dated by TCRdb to the early 2020s). For the wider study: The researchers compared repertoires between peripheral blood samples and tumor or nodule tissue samples from patients with malignant or benign thyroid disease.

Paper-wide results and their limitations: In both blood and tumor samples, malignant tumors were reported to have significantly higher TCR beta diversity than benign nodules.

The V and J segments used are TRBV11-2 and TRBJ1-2; TRBD1 is perhaps the D gene, given 6 matching bases. Sequencing was performed on blood. The TCR comes from a female donor with papillary thyroid cancer or a benign thyroid nodule (not recorded which). Some clones in this sample may be carry-over from other donors' samples. The DNA reads as follows: TGTGCCAGCAGCTTAGTATCGGGACAAGGGGCCTATGGCTACACCTTC. It translates as CASSLVSGQGAYGYTF.